These 23 T cell receptor beta chains share one sample of origin, sequenced in a study of blood T cell repertoires in COVID-19. Clones were sequenced by immunoSEQ multiplex PCR, and TCRdb holds only the in-frame ones, with some missing. This table has about 50,000 clones, less than 85% appearing once. The sequencing sample was made of peripheral blood. These receptors were taken from a man between 60 and 70 years old with acute or convalescent COVID-19.

A few counts support this clone. The chain joins TRBV18 to TRBJ1-4; D is uncertain. V lost 3 bases, J lost 1 base, and 6 bases lay in between. Germline V gene sequence: CDR1 KGHSH, CDR2 LQKENI. The CDR3 has 14 amino acids. The DNA of the CDR3 is TGTGCCAGCTCACCGTATGTAACTAATGAAAAACTGTTTTTT. It codes for CASSPYVTNEKLFF.

CDR3 in DNA: TGTGCCATCCAGGTGGATAATTCACCCCTCCACTTT. It is translated as CAIQVDNSPLHF. The chain recombines TRBV12-3 or TRBV12-4 with TRBJ1-6; D is ambiguous. The CDR3 length is 12 residues. V dropped 10 bases and J dropped 5 bases, with 9 bases sitting between them.

This clone was observed once. The V call is TRBV7-9, the J call TRBJ1-2; TRBD1 aligns across 8 bases. The CDR3 runs 13 residues. V gave up 5 bases and J gave up 8 bases; unmatched junction bases: 7. Germline-derived CDR1 and CDR2 are SEHNR and FQNEAQ (reference sequence). CDR3 sequence (DNA): TGTGCCAGCAGCCTAGGACAGGGAGGCGGCTACACCTTC. This gives the protein CASSLGQGGGYTF.

The chain combines TRBV6-5 with TRBJ1-5; D is perhaps TRBD1 (5 bases). The CDR3 runs 13 residues. V was pared by 5 bases and J by 6 bases, with 11 bases between. Germline CDR1 reads MNHEY; CDR2 reads SVGAGI. CDR3: CASSLDRVQPQHF. As DNA, the CDR3 is TGTGCCAGCAGTCTCGACAGAGTTCAGCCCCAGCATTTT.

V usage is TRBV18 and J usage is TRBJ2-7; D gene uncertain. Germline lookup yields CDR1 KGHSH and CDR2 LQKENI. V was trimmed by 2 bases and J by 5 bases, leaving 13 bases between them. The CDR3 spans 14 residues. Written as DNA, the CDR3 is TGTGCCAGCTCACCATTTGCAGGAACCGACGAGCAGTACTTC. Its protein product is CASSPFAGTDEQYF.

The CDR3 spells CASSSYRGNTEAFF. CDR3 DNA: TGCGCCAGCAGCTCTTACAGGGGGAACACTGAAGCTTTCTTT. The chain combines TRBV5-1 with TRBJ1-1, with TRBD1 identical over 7 bases. Germline lookup yields CDR1 SGHRS and CDR2 YFSETQ. J gave up 1 base and V 3 bases, and 3 bases lay outside the gene matches. The CDR3 is made up of 14 amino acids.

The CDR3 DNA reads TGTGCCAGCAGTTACTACGCGACAGATACGCAGTATTTT. Translated: CASSYYATDTQYF. The gene calls are TRBV6-5 and TRBJ2-3; D uncertain. This CDR3 comprises 13 residues. Looked up from germline, CDR1 is MNHEY and CDR2 is SVGAGI. Trimming shortened V by 1 base and J by 3 bases, and 5 bases separated the two germline ends.

About this clone itself: Distinct nucleotide sequences in the sample also encode this CDR3. The chain links TRBV18 to TRBJ1-1, with a tentative D call TRBD1 (5 bases). CDR1 is KGHSH, CDR2 LQKENI, per germline. V lost 6 bases, J lost 1 base, and 9 bases lay in between. The CDR3 runs 13 residues. As DNA, the CDR3 is TGTGCCAGCTCGCCCCAGGGGAACACTGAAGCTTTCTTT. Translating it yields CASSPQGNTEAFF.

The V and J genes are TRBV30 and TRBJ1-2; D ambiguous. CDR1 and CDR2 (germline): GTSNPN, SVGIG (reference sequence). The CDR3 is made up of 11 amino acids. Trimming pared 7 bases from V and 4 bases from J, leaving 10 bases between. CDR3 in amino acids: CASTGGYGYTF. The CDR3 DNA reads TGTGCCTCCACCGGCGGCTATGGCTACACCTTC. The complete variable domain, with remaining parts taken from reference TRBV30 and TRBJ1-2, reads SQTIHQWPATLVQPVGSPLSLECTVEGTSNPNLYWYRQAAGRGLQLLFYSVGIGQISSEVPQNLSASRPQDRQFILSSKKLLLSDSGFYLCASTGGYGYTFGSGTRLTVV.

The chain joins TRBV2 to TRBJ1-2; D is perhaps TRBD1 (5 bases). V was pared by 5 bases and J by 0 bases, with 16 bases between. In germline, CDR1 is SNHLY, CDR2 FYNNEI. This CDR3 region has 16 residues. The CDR3, as DNA: TGTGCCAGCAGTTTTAAGGGACTAAATCCTAACTATGGCTACACCTTC. Protein product: CASSFKGLNPNYGYTF.

This rearrangement joins TRBV30 to TRBJ1-1, with TRBD1 as a possible D gene (5 bases). The CDR3 is made up of 13 amino acids. The germline V gene encodes CDR1 GTSNPN and CDR2 SVGIG (reference sequence). Trimming shortened V by 4 bases and J by 2 bases, and 11 bases separated the two germline ends. The CDR3 DNA follows: TGTGCCTGGACCCGGACACCAAACACTGAAGCTTTCTTT. Residues: CAWTRTPNTEAFF. Supplemented by reference TRBV30 and TRBJ1-1, the full variable domain reads SQTIHQWPATLVQPVGSPLSLECTVEGTSNPNLYWYRQAAGRGLQLLFYSVGIGQISSEVPQNLSASRPQDRQFILSSKKLLLSDSGFYLCAWTRTPNTEAFFGQGTRLTVV.

The chain is built from TRBV3-1 (or the pseudogene TRBV3-2) and TRBJ2-5, with TRBD1 matching over 8 bases. This CDR3 has 15 residues. Looked up from germline, CDR1 is LGHDT and CDR2 is YNNKEL (reference sequence). Trimming at V came to 9 bases and at J to 0 bases, leaving 9 bases not matched to a gene. The CDR3 sequence is CASPIWDRYQETQYF. The CDR3, as DNA: TGTGCCAGTCCCATCTGGGACAGGTACCAAGAGACCCAGTACTTC.

This chain connects TRBV30 to TRBJ2-1, with TRBD1 matching 7 bases. Germline trimming cut 0 bases from V and 7 bases from J; bases unmatched to any gene: 9. Germline V lookup: CDR1 GTSNPN, CDR2 SVGIG (reference sequence). The CDR3 is 15 amino acids. CDR3 in amino acids: CAWSVQYRGRNEQFF. The CDR3 DNA is TGTGCCTGGAGTGTACAGTACAGGGGCAGGAATGAGCAGTTCTTC.

J is TRBJ2-2 and V is TRBV7-6; TRBD2 matches 12 bases. The length of the CDR3 is 16 residues. From germline, CDR1 is SGHVS and CDR2 FNYEAQ. With 5 bases clipped from V and 6 bases from J, the junction kept 7 bases outside the gene matches. CDR3: CASSQIASGGAGELFF. CDR3 coding DNA: TGTGCCAGCAGCCAAATTGCTAGCGGGGGGGCCGGGGAGCTGTTTTTT.

The V call is TRBV2, the J call TRBJ2-3; 7 bases agree with TRBD1. There are 14 residues in the CDR3. The V segment lost 6 bases and the J segment 1 base; nucleotides outside the gene matches: 4. Germline V lookup: CDR1 SNHLY, CDR2 FYNNEI. The CDR3 nucleotides read TGTGCCAGCAGGGTAGGACAGGGCACAGATACGCAGTATTTT. Amino acid sequence: CASRVGQGTDTQYF.

The gene calls are TRBV5-1 and TRBJ1-2; D is unresolved. Germline loops: CDR1 SGHRS, CDR2 YFSETQ. Trimming left V 5 bases short and J 3 bases short, with 17 bases between. The CDR3 is 15 amino acids. In DNA form, the CDR3 reads TGCGCCAGCAGTTCCGCCCCGGGGAACCACTATGGCTACACCTTC. It encodes CASSSAPGNHYGYTF.

The chain is built from TRBV3-1 (or the pseudogene TRBV3-2) and TRBJ2-7; 7 bases agree with TRBD1. J gave up 6 bases and V 2 bases, and 7 bases lay outside the gene matches. CDR3 length equals 14 residues. The germline CDR1 and CDR2 sequences are LGHDT and YNNKEL (reference sequence). The CDR3 sequence: CASSQKGGAGEQYF. In DNA form, the CDR3 reads TGTGCCAGCAGCCAAAAAGGGGGCGCGGGCGAGCAGTACTTC.

A few counts support this clone. V and J are TRBV11-2 and TRBJ1-1; weak D call: TRBD1 (5 bases). Germline CDR1 reads SGHAT; CDR2 reads FQNNGV. The CDR3 contains 18 residues. Trimming took 3 bases from V and 0 from J, leaving 20 bases between them. As DNA, the CDR3 is TGTGCCAGCAGCTTTGGGCAAGGGGCTGGCGGAGTGAACACTGAAGCTTTCTTT. This encodes CASSFGQGAGGVNTEAFF.

The CDR3 sequence is CASSGQSNTEAFF. The CDR3, as DNA: TGCGCCAGCAGTGGTCAGTCCAACACTGAAGCTTTCTTT. The chain carries TRBV10-1 and TRBJ1-1, with no clear D. V was cut by 4 bases and J by 2 bases, with 8 bases left in between. The CDR3 is 13 amino acids. Germline values: CDR1 WNHNN, CDR2 SYGVQD (reference sequence).

The V call is TRBV13, the J call TRBJ2-7, with 10 bases lining up with TRBD1. The CDR3 loop spans 13 amino acids. V lost 4 bases, J lost 7 bases, and 4 bases stayed unmatched. The V gene's germline CDR1 is PRHDT and CDR2 FYEKMQ (reference sequence). CDR3 loop: CASSSDRGREQYF. The CDR3 region has the DNA TGTGCCAGCAGCTCAGACAGGGGGCGAGAGCAGTACTTC.

This clone was seen just once. J is TRBJ2-7 and V is TRBV28, with 10 bases identical to TRBD1. Germline V gene sequence: CDR1 MDHEN, CDR2 SYDVKM. The CDR3 totals 14 residues. The V gene end was trimmed by 6 bases and the J gene end by 5 bases; junction bases not matched to a gene: 7. The CDR3 reads CASRSTGGVHEQYF. In DNA, the CDR3 is TGTGCCAGCAGATCGACAGGGGGCGTCCACGAGCAGTACTTC.

The chain has TRBV6-2 or TRBV6-3 and TRBJ2-1; 9 bases are a match to TRBD1. This CDR3 region has 17 residues. Germline trimming cut 5 bases from V and 3 bases from J; bases unmatched to any gene: 11. CDR1 MNHEY and CDR2 SVGEGT come from the germline V gene. The CDR3 sequence is CASSLDPDRGIYNEQFF. The DNA of the CDR3 is TGTGCCAGCAGTCTTGATCCTGACAGGGGGATCTACAATGAGCAGTTCTTC.

The V and J genes are TRBV19 and TRBJ1-6; 7 bases line up with TRBD1. CDR3 size: 16 residues. Losses at the gene ends were 6 bases for V and 0 bases for J; bases not matched to a gene: 5. CDR1 and CDR2 (germline): LNHDA, SQIVND (reference sequence). The CDR3 coding sequence is TGTGCCAGTAGGCCGGGACAGAGCTCCTATAATTCACCCCTCCACTTT. Its translation: CASRPGQSSYNSPLHF.